The rows below give T cell receptor beta chains drawn from one sample of a study of metastatic and nonmetastatic thyroid tumors. TCRdb re-called the PCR reads through MiXCR. The table has about 62,000 clones, just over 4% seen once. Sequenced material: blood. All receptors derive from a female donor with papillary thyroid cancer or a benign thyroid nodule (not recorded which). Some clones in this sample may be carry-over from other donors' samples. Each CDR3 is given without its conserved first and last residue. Each record gives: V gene, CDR3 protein.

>TRBV7-8
ASSPVAGWNEQF
>TRBV3-1
ASRAGGKNTEAF
>TRBV19
ASILGGTGNQPQH
>TRBV6-1
ASSGAAPSYEQY
>TRBV7-8
ASSSLADLAKNIQY
>TRBV11-3
ASRSGTGGYQETQY
>TRBV19
ASRPWDRGAEKLF
>TRBV11-2
ASSPFSMADTQY
>TRBV7-6
ASSQTPGAYNEQF
>TRBV20-1
SASWRETIRNEQF
>TRBV6-2/TRBV6-3
ASSAGRGRGGELF
>TRBV12-3/TRBV12-4
ASSLVRGLGETQY
>TRBV30
AWSEGDHSNQPQH
>TRBV19
ASTYGQGADTQY
>TRBV27
ASSLLGQGTYEQY
>TRBV20-1
SARGRDRGLPDTQY
>TRBV12-3/TRBV12-4
ASTPTGGNQPQH
>TRBV12-3/TRBV12-4
ASNLGERIAGYT
>TRBV24-1
ATSAQGDGYT
>TRBV6-2/TRBV6-3
ASSYWGTSTGEQF
>TRBV24-1
ATRGTEAF
>TRBV20-1
SARGASGSYEQF
>TRBV5-5
ASSLIGVRTDTQY
>TRBV29-1
SVYTGTSSYEQY
>TRBV7-2
ASSLYQNTEAF
>TRBV20-1
SARPPTSGLRKYEQY
>TRBV6-9
ASSSHSGYGYT
>TRBV7-2
ASSHGYSNQPQH
>TRBV12-3/TRBV12-4
ASTFWGARQPQH
>TRBV20-1
SARGQPNGYT
>TRBV20-1
SAFSESSYNEQF
>TRBV5-1
ASSFDSIPYEQY
>TRBV6-1
ASSLVDRGEQY
>TRBV7-9
ASSFVTDTQY
>TRBV29-1
SVDGGAGTGELF
>TRBV30
AWSVVWTGGWNTEAF